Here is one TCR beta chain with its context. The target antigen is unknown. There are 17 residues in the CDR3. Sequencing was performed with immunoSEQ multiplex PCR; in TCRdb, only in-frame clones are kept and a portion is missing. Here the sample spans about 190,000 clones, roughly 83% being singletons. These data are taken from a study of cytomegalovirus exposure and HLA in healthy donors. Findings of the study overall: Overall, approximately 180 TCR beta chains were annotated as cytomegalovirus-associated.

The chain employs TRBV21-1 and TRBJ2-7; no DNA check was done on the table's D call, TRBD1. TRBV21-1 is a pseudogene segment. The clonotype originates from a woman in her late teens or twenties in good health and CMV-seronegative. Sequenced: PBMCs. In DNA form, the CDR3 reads TGTGCCAGCAGCAAAGAGAAGCACAGGTTTTACGGCTACGAGCAGTACTTC. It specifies CASSKEKHRFYGYEQYF.